This passage covers 2 T cell receptor beta chains from one sample sequenced in a study of post-analysis software for immune sequencing data. General study points: Roughly five TRBV segments appeared more often in patients than in controls, and TRBV5-6, TRBV5-1 and TRBV20-1 were among these.

No antigen has been identified for these receptors. Unique-molecular-identifier-tagged TCR beta cDNA libraries were used. One entry per CDR3 protein results from TCRdb running MiXCR on the PCR reads. The data contain hundreds of thousands of distinct CDR3 sequences, roughly 27% of them singletons. What was sequenced was blood. These receptor sequences come from a girl between 10 and 17 years old with multiple sclerosis.

The chain joins TRBV6-5 to TRBJ2-7, with D possibly matching TRBD1 (6 bases). The CDR3 has 14 amino acids. Germline CDR1 MNHEY, CDR2 SVGAGI. V lost 6 bases and J 2 bases, leaving 14 bases between the germline ends. CDR3 nucleotide sequence: TGTGCCAGCAGCTCAGGGGCCCCCCCCTACGAGCAGTACTTC. It codes for CASSSGAPPYEQYF.

This clonotype was detected only a few times. The chain joins TRBV4-3 to TRBJ1-2, with a possible D match to TRBD1 (5 bases). This CDR3 is built from 14 residues. Germline CDR1 LGHNA, CDR2 YSLEER. V was shortened by 1 base and J by 7 bases, with 13 bases between the two germline ends. The CDR3 is CASSQAPGTGGYTF. Written as DNA, the CDR3 is TGCGCCAGCAGCCAAGCCCCAGGGACGGGTGGCTACACCTTC.